This T cell receptor (beta chain) was identified in a study of post-analysis software for immune sequencing data. Findings and limits, study-wide: Four to six TRBV segments appeared more often in patients than in controls, and TRBV5-6, TRBV5-1 and TRBV20-1 were among these.

This clonotype has just a few counts. What it recognizes is unknown. This CDR3 region has 15 residues. Between the trimmed V and J ends, which lost 7 bases and 4 bases, there was a span of 19 bases. CDR1 is WSHSY, CDR2 SAAADI, per germline. Presence of unique molecular identifiers characterized the TCR beta cDNA libraries. The T cell input of about 1 to 10 million gave around 540,000 cDNA molecules. TCRdb recomputed calls from the PCR reads with MiXCR, one row per CDR3 protein. This sample carries about 620,000 distinct CDR3 sequences, about 40% of them seen once, and the ten largest clones take around 1.7%.

Sequenced sample: blood. The rearrangement joins TRBV10-2 to TRBJ1-2; tentative D call: TRBD1 (5 bases). The sequence was obtained from a girl under 18 with multiple sclerosis. As DNA, the CDR3 is TGCGCCAGCACTCCGGCCCCCACAAGGGGCTATGGCTACACCTTC. This translates into CASTPAPTRGYGYTF.